This TCR beta chain was found in a study of spatial heterogeneity in lung cancer. Using its own MiXCR run on the 5' RACE reads, TCRdb lists one record per CDR3 protein. Seen here are approximately 49,000 distinct CDR3 sequences, roughly 5% observed once, and the top ten hold over 8.5%. Stated time point: sample taken at primary tumor resection. Sequencing was performed on whole RNA extracted from tumor and nontumor lung tissue, or from frozen PBMC, and the material was left unsorted. This clonotype showed up many times. Germline V gene lookup returns CDR1 SQVTM and CDR2 ANQGSEA. Trimming took 4 bases from V and 0 from J, leaving 6 bases between them. The CDR3 is made up of 12 amino acids.

The chain is built from TRBV29-1 and TRBJ2-5; possibly TRBD1 for D (5 bases). Specimen: PBMCs, collected at surgery. The sequence came from a male donor with early-stage non-small cell lung cancer. The CDR3 nucleotides are TGCAGCGTTGTAGGGGACCAAGAGACCCAGTACTTC. This gives the protein CSVVGDQETQYF.